The source of this TCR beta chain is a study of blood T cell repertoires in COVID-19. Study details: Acute and convalescent COVID-19 specimens originated in the United States, Italy and Spain. PBMCs, B-cell-depleted T cells, or T cells were the source of the cDNA or gDNA that made up the material.

Per the original data handling: For nucleated cells, counts were estimated from reference gene primer amplification. Profiled with immunoSEQ multiplex PCR; TCRdb holds only in-frame clones, not every one. Clonal size and the V and J genes are those of that table, whereas D and trimming came from the DNA. The sample has about 92,000 clones; less than 85% are singletons. V shed 9 bases and J 4 bases; nucleotides not matched to a gene: 14. This CDR3 comprises 15 residues. J is TRBJ2-7 and V is TRBV5-3; 9 bases are shared with TRBD1. TRBV5-3 has ORF status, its function being uncertain. This clonotype originated in a woman aged 65 to 85 with acute or convalescent COVID-19. Input material: peripheral blood. The CDR3 sequence is CANTPAGQGVYEQYF. Written as DNA, the CDR3 is TGTGCCAATACTCCGGCGGGACAGGGTGTTTACGAGCAGTACTTC.